A selection of T cell receptor beta chains follows, all from one sample in a study of T cell changes during pregnancy in multiple sclerosis. Sequencing used immunoSEQ multiplex PCR; TCRdb keeps in-frame clones, though not all of them. The sample contains about 23,000 clones, 75% to 90% of which appear only once. The sequenced sample was CD4+ T cells from peripheral blood mononuclear cells, obtained in the first trimester of pregnancy. These receptors were obtained from a female donor in good health, enrolled as a control in a pregnancy study. CDR3s include the opening cysteine and the closing phenylalanine or tryptophan. A D gene is named only where the DNA matches it firmly. Clone size is shown for a subset of rows, as once, few, many or a class of expanded clone.

J | V | D | size | DNA | CDR3
TRBJ2-7 | TRBV6-1 | . | . | TGTGCCAGCAGTGCCCAAGTGGGGAGAGGCTACGAGCAGTACTTC | CASSAQVGRGYEQYF
TRBJ2-4 | TRBV28 | . | . | TGTGCCAGCAGCCTCCCCCTAGCCAAAAACATTCAGTACTTC | CASSLPLAKNIQYF
TRBJ1-1 | TRBV28 | TRBD1 | . | TGTGCCAGCAGTTCCCGGACAGGTGGAGCTTTCTTT | CASSSRTGGAFF
TRBJ2-2 | TRBV11-3 | TRBD1 | . | TGTGCCAGCAGCTTAGGAGGGGGCTCCACCGGGGAGCTGTTTTTT | CASSLGGGSTGELFF
TRBJ1-4 | TRBV19 | . | . | TGTGCCACCCGGGGGAGGAATAATGAAAAACTGTTTTTT | CATRGRNNEKLFF
TRBJ1-4 | TRBV7-2 | . | . | TGTGCCAGCAGCAGAGGTGGGCAGGGGAATGAAAAACTGTTTTTT | CASSRGGQGNEKLFF
TRBJ2-4 | TRBV11-2 | . | . | TGTGCCAGCAGCTCATCGGGCATTCAGTACTTC | CASSSSGIQYF
TRBJ2-7 | TRBV10-2 | TRBD2 | . | TGCGCCAGCAGTGAGACTAGCGGGTTAATCTACGAGCAGTACTTC | CASSETSGLIYEQYF
TRBJ2-7 | TRBV6-1 | TRBD2 | . | TGTGCCAGCAGTGAACTGGGTAGCGGGAACTACGAGCAGTACTTC | CASSELGSGNYEQYF
TRBJ2-1 | TRBV6-1 | TRBD1 | . | TGTGCCAGCCTCTCCGGGACAGGACTCTACAATGAGCAGTTCTTC | CASLSGTGLYNEQFF
TRBJ1-6 | TRBV4-1 | . | once | TGCGCCAGCAGCCAAAAAAAGGGAGCACCCCTCCACTTT | CASSQKKGAPLHF
TRBJ1-3 | TRBV19 | TRBD1 | . | TGTGCCAGTAGTAAAGGGGACAGCTCTGGAAACACCATATATTTT | CASSKGDSSGNTIYF
TRBJ2-7 | TRBV4-2 | . | . | TGTGCCAGCAGCCAAGAGGCTAGCAGCTCCTACGAGCAGTACTTC | CASSQEASSSYEQYF
TRBJ2-3 | TRBV6-4 | TRBD2 | . | TGTGCCAGCAGTAGACTAGCGGGAGGACCAGATACGCAGTATTTT | CASSRLAGGPDTQYF
TRBJ1-2 | TRBV19 | TRBD1 | . | TGTGCCAGTGGGGACAGGGGGGGAGGCTACACCTTC | CASGDRGGGYTF
TRBJ2-5 | TRBV6-6 | . | . | TGTGCCAGCAGGCAGGGGGAGACCCAGTACTTC | CASRQGETQYF
TRBJ2-3 | TRBV7-8 | . | . | TGTGCCAGCAGCTTCCTCACGGGTATTGGGGCAGCAGATACGCAGTATTTT | CASSFLTGIGAADTQYF
TRBJ2-6 | TRBV5-1 | TRBD1 | . | TGCGCCAGCAGCTCAGGGGGCGTGATCTCTGGGGCCAACGTCCTGACTTTC | CASSSGGVISGANVLTF
TRBJ1-1 | TRBV27 | . | . | TGTGCCAGCCCCCGGGCGGGGGAAAATGGGACTGAAGCTTTCTTT | CASPRAGENGTEAFF
TRBJ2-1 | TRBV30 | . | . | TGTGCCTGGAAAGATAGAGAACCGTTCTTC | CAWKDREPFF
TRBJ1-2 | TRBV4-1 | TRBD1 | . | TGCGCCAGCAGCCTACCCGGCAGGGGGAATGGCTACACCTTC | CASSLPGRGNGYTF
TRBJ1-2 | TRBV19 | . | . | TGTGCCAGTAGTGTGGGAGTAGCTAACTATGGCTACACCTTC | CASSVGVANYGYTF
TRBJ1-2 | TRBV6-1 | . | . | TGTGCCAGCAGTGATCAGGGCTATGGCTACACCTTC | CASSDQGYGYTF
TRBJ2-2 | TRBV7-9 | . | . | TGTGCCAGCAGCTTAGAGGCGGGGTCGAACACCGGGGAGCTGTTTTTT | CASSLEAGSNTGELFF
TRBJ1-1 | TRBV9 | TRBD1 | . | TGTGCCAGCAGCGTACAGGACAGGGGGGCCAACACTGAAGCTTTCTTT | CASSVQDRGANTEAFF
TRBJ2-5 | TRBV28 | TRBD1 | once | TGTGCCAGCAGCCACCCATGGGACAGTCGAAAGACCCAGTACTTC | CASSHPWDSRKTQYF
TRBJ2-1 | TRBV9 | TRBD2 | . | TGTGCCAGCACCCCTTCGATGGGGGGGGAAGGTAAGACCAACAATGAGCAGTTCTTC | CASTPSMGGEGKTNNEQFF
TRBJ2-7 | TRBV20-1 | . | . | TGCAGTGCTAGAGTCGGCTACGAGCAGTACTTC | CSARVGYEQYF
TRBJ1-3 | TRBV29-1 | . | . | TGCAGCGTTGAGGTCGGTCAAGGAAACACCATATATTTT | CSVEVGQGNTIYF
TRBJ2-2 | TRBV5-1 | TRBD1 | . | TGCGCCAGTAGACCTCGTGACAGGGGGAACACCGGGGAGCTGTTTTTT | CASRPRDRGNTGELFF
TRBJ2-7 | TRBV6-1 | . | . | TGTGCCAGCAGGATGGGACGGATCGGGAGCTACGAGCAGTACTTC | CASRMGRIGSYEQYF
TRBJ2-4 | TRBV7-2 | . | . | TGTGCCAGCAGTAATAGAGGTCTAGCCAAAAACATTCAGTACTTC | CASSNRGLAKNIQYF
TRBJ2-3 | TRBV5-5 | . | . | TGTGCCAGCAGCTTGGGGGTGGTCGGGGGAACAGATACGCAGTATTTT | CASSLGVVGGTDTQYF
TRBJ2-7 | TRBV4-1 | TRBD1 | . | TGCGCCAGCAGCCAAACCTTCCGGGACAGGGCCTACGAGCAGTACTTC | CASSQTFRDRAYEQYF
TRBJ1-4 | TRBV6-1 | . | . | TGTGCCAGCAGTGCCGGGAATGAAAAACTGTTTTTT | CASSAGNEKLFF
TRBJ2-7 | TRBV19 | TRBD2 | . | TGTGCCAGTAGTATGTCGACTAGCGGGGGGTACTACGAGCAGTACTTC | CASSMSTSGGYYEQYF
TRBJ1-1 | TRBV5-4 | . | . | TGTGCCAGCAGCTTGGCCGGTCCCGGGGGTGAAGCTTTCTTT | CASSLAGPGGEAFF
TRBJ1-6 | TRBV6-6 | TRBD1 | . | TGTGCCAGCAGAATCATGACAGGGCAGGAATCACCCCTCCACTTT | CASRIMTGQESPLHF
TRBJ2-3 | TRBV27 | . | . | TGTGCCAGCAGTAGCCACCTGACAGATGCTAGCACAGATACGCAGTATTTT | CASSSHLTDASTDTQYF
TRBJ2-7 | TRBV4-2 | TRBD1 | . | TGTGCCAGCAGCCAAGATCTCGGGACAGGGCGTTCGTACTTC | CASSQDLGTGRSYF
TRBJ2-7 | TRBV11-2 | . | . | TGTGCCAGCAGCTTCATCTCAGGGTCCTACGAGCAGTACTTC | CASSFISGSYEQYF
TRBJ1-5 | TRBV19 | TRBD1 | . | TGTGCCAGTAGTATAGATGCGGACAGGGCCCCCAGGCAGCCCCAGCATTTT | CASSIDADRAPRQPQHF
TRBJ2-1 | TRBV6-1 | . | . | TGTGCCAGCATGGGGGGGCCCGGGGTGCATGAGCAGTTCTTC | CASMGGPGVHEQFF
TRBJ2-2 | TRBV2 | . | . | TGTGGCTCAAGGGAGCAGAGAGACGGGGAGCTGTTTTTT | CGSREQRDGELFF
TRBJ2-2 | TRBV6-5 | . | . | TGTGCCAGCAGTTACAGGGAGCACACCGGGGAGCTGTTTTTT | CASSYREHTGELFF
TRBJ1-3 | TRBV19 | TRBD1 | . | TGTGCCAGTAGTATCGAGGGGGCGCGTGGAAACACCATATATTTT | CASSIEGARGNTIYF
TRBJ2-4 | TRBV5-4 | TRBD1 | . | TGTGCCAGCAGCCTAGGACAGGGGCTAGCCAAAAACATTCAGTACTTC | CASSLGQGLAKNIQYF
TRBJ2-7 | TRBV19 | . | . | TGTGCCACCGCGACAGGACCCCCAGGGGAGCAGTACTTC | CATATGPPGEQYF
TRBJ1-4 | TRBV5-8 | . | . | TGTGCCAGCAGCCCTACACTGTTGACAAGGCCCTCAACTAATGAAAAACTGTTTTTT | CASSPTLLTRPSTNEKLFF
TRBJ2-4 | TRBV7-8 | TRBD2 | . | TGTGCCAGCAGCTTGGTCTCTGCGGGAGGTACAGGGAACATTCAGTACTTC | CASSLVSAGGTGNIQYF
TRBJ2-3 | TRBV5-1 | . | . | TGCGCCAGCAGTTCGGCGGTTACTAGCACAGATACGCAGTATTTT | CASSSAVTSTDTQYF
TRBJ1-3 | TRBV6-6 | . | . | TGTGCCAGCAGTTACGGTCGACAAAATGGAAACACCATATATTTT | CASSYGRQNGNTIYF
TRBJ2-3 | TRBV11-1 | TRBD2 | . | TGTGCCAGCAGCCCGCGGACTAGCGGGAGTCTACCAGATACGCAGTATTTT | CASSPRTSGSLPDTQYF